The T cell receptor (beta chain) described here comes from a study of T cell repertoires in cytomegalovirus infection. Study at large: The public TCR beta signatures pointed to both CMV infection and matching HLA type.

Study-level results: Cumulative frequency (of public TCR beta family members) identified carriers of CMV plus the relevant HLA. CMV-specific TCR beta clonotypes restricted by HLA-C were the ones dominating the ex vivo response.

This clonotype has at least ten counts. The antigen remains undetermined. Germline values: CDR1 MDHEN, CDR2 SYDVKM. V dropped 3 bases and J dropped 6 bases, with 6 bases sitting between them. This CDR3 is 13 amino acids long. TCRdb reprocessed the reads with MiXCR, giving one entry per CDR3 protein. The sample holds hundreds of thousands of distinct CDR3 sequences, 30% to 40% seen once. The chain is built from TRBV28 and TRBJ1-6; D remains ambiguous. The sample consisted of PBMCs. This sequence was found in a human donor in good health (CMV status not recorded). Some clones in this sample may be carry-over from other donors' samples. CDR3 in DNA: TGTGCCAGCAGTTTCTCGCCTAATTCACCCCTCCACTTT. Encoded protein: CASSFSPNSPLHF. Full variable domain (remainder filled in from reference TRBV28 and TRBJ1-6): DVKVTQSSRYLVKRTGEKVFLECVQDMDHENMFWYRQDPGLGLRLIYFSYDVKMKEKGDIPEGYSVSREKKERFSLILESASTNQTSMYLCASSFSPNSPLHFGNGTRLTVT.